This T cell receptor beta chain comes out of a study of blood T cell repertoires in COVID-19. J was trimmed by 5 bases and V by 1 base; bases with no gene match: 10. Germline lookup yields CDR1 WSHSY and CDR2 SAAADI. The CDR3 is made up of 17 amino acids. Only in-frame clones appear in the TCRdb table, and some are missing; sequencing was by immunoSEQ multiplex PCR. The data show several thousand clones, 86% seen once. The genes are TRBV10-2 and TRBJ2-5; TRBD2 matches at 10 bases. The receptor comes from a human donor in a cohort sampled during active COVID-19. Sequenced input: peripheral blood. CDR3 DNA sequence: TGCGCCAGCAGTGAGTTGTATGTAGCGGGGGGCCAGGAGACCCAGTACTTC. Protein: CASSELYVAGGQETQYF.